Listed here are 23 T cell receptor beta chains from one sample, sequenced in a study of T cell responses to AZD1222 COVID-19 vaccine. The assay was immunoSEQ multiplex PCR, and TCRdb's table has in-frame clones only and misses some. Of approximately 120,000 clones in the sample, 88% are singletons; the top ten hold 4.4%. The input for sequencing was peripheral blood, taken on day 0 of AZD1222 vaccination. These receptors originate from an adult in good health.

The V call is TRBV18, the J call TRBJ1-1, with 8 positions matching TRBD1. The CDR3 covers 14 residues. The junction had 6 bases not matched to a gene; V was cut back by 5 bases and J by 4 bases. The germline V gene encodes CDR1 KGHSH and CDR2 LQKENI. The CDR3 spells CASSASGGLTEAFF. As DNA, the CDR3 is TGTGCCAGCTCAGCATCAGGGGGCCTCACTGAAGCTTTCTTT.

This clone has just one count. V and J are TRBV5-8 and TRBJ2-3, with D possibly TRBD1 on 7 matching bases. Germline V gives CDR1 SGHTS, CDR2 YDEGEE. V was pared by 6 bases and J by 8 bases, with 16 bases between. This CDR3 is built from 13 residues. The CDR3 DNA reads as TGTGCCAGCAAAGGAGGGGGCCCCGTTACGCAGTATTTT. It codes for CASKGGGPVTQYF.

The chain uses TRBV15 and TRBJ2-1, with 13 bases aligning to TRBD2. The CDR3 is 15 amino acids. V trimming: 5 bases; J trimming: 8 bases; junction bases outside the gene matches: 6. Germline CDR1 and CDR2: LNHNV and YYDKDF (reference sequence). The DNA for the CDR3 is TGTGCCACCAGCCATACTAGCGGGGGGGCTGATGAGCAGTTCTTC. It yields the protein CATSHTSGGADEQFF.

The chain carries TRBV4-2 and TRBJ2-2; possible D gene TRBD2, 6 bases. CDR3 length equals 18 residues. In germline, CDR1 is LGHNA, CDR2 YNFKEQ. V dropped 4 bases and J dropped 2 bases, with 20 bases sitting between them. CDR3 residues: CASSRGGGSGLNTGELFF. CDR3 nucleotides: TGTGCCAGCAGCCGAGGCGGCGGGTCCGGACTAAACACCGGGGAGCTGTTTTTT.

The chain is built from TRBV6-6 and TRBJ2-1, with 11 bases fitting TRBD2. With V trimmed by 5 bases and J by 3 bases, 3 bases remained unmatched. The CDR3 extends over 15 amino acids. Germline V lookup: CDR1 MNHNY, CDR2 SVGAGI (reference sequence). CDR3 in amino acids: CASSPLAGDYNEQFF. As DNA, the CDR3 is TGTGCCAGCAGTCCACTAGCGGGAGACTACAATGAGCAGTTCTTC.

The chain links TRBV4-1 to TRBJ1-5, with 9 bases identical to TRBD1. From germline, CDR1 is MGHRA and CDR2 YSYEKL. V shed 2 bases and J 4 bases; nucleotides not matched to a gene: 9. This CDR3 spans 17 amino acids. CDR3 sequence: CASSQTIVQGANQPQHF. The CDR3 coding sequence is TGCGCCAGCAGCCAAACCATCGTACAGGGGGCGAATCAGCCCCAGCATTTT.

This chain joins TRBV12-3 or TRBV12-4 and TRBJ1-2; D unclear. The V end lost 3 bases, the J end lost 2 bases, and 7 bases lay between the germline ends. CDR3 size: 13 residues. CDR3 protein: CASSFQENYGYTF. CDR3 bases: TGTGCCAGCAGTTTTCAGGAGAACTATGGCTACACCTTC.

This clone was found a few times. The genes are TRBV18 and TRBJ1-6; D is uncertain. V was clipped by 3 bases and J by 7 bases, with 10 bases between them. The CDR3 is made up of 14 amino acids. Per germline, CDR1 KGHSH and CDR2 LQKENI. The CDR3 region has the DNA TGTGCCAGCTCACCGGGCAGAGTAAATTCACCCCTCCACTTT. Amino acid sequence: CASSPGRVNSPLHF.

This clone was recorded a few times. V gene TRBV19 combines with J gene TRBJ2-7, with TRBD2 identical over 11 bases. This CDR3 spans 15 amino acids. The germline CDR1 and CDR2 sequences are LNHDA and SQIVND (reference sequence). V dropped 6 bases and J dropped 2; count of bases not matched to a gene: 6. The CDR3 coding sequence is TGTGCCAGTAGCTATCTAGCGGGGGGCCCCTACGAGCAGTACTTC. This translates into CASSYLAGGPYEQYF.

CDR3 protein: CASSLQGRETQYF. CDR3 DNA: TGTGCCAGCAGCTTACAGGGTAGGGAGACCCAGTACTTC. The genes are TRBV7-2 and TRBJ2-5; D is possibly TRBD1 (5 bases). CDR1 is SGHTA and CDR2 is FQGNSA in the germline V gene. Trimming left V 2 bases short and J 5 bases short, with 9 bases between. The length of the CDR3 is 13 residues.

The gene calls are TRBV4-1 and TRBJ1-2; no definite D call. V was pared by 4 bases and J by 4 bases, with 13 bases between. Germline CDR1 and CDR2: MGHRA and YSYEKL. The CDR3 consists of 14 residues. CDR3 residues: CASSRNDALYGYTF. The CDR3 DNA reads TGCGCCAGCAGCCGCAACGACGCCCTCTATGGCTACACCTTC.

The V gene is TRBV19, the J gene TRBJ1-2; perhaps TRBD1 as D (5 bases). The CDR3 is 13 residues long. The germline gives CDR1 LNHDA, CDR2 SQIVND (reference sequence). Trimming took 3 bases from V and 4 from J, leaving 9 bases between them. The CDR3 bases are TGTGCCAGTAGTATGGGGCAGACCTATGGCTACACCTTC. This codes for CASSMGQTYGYTF.

CDR3 region: CASSLDKNYGYTF. In DNA, the CDR3 is TGTGCCAGCAGCTTGGACAAAAACTATGGCTACACCTTC. The J gene is TRBJ1-2, the V gene TRBV11-2; D perhaps matches TRBD1 (5 bases). This CDR3 has 13 residues. The V gene's germline CDR1 is SGHAT and CDR2 FQNNGV. V was shortened by 3 bases and J by 2 bases, with 7 bases between the two germline ends. The variable domain in full, completed from reference TRBV11-2 and TRBJ1-2, reads EAGVAQSPRYKIIEKRQSVAFWCNPISGHATLYWYQQILGQGPKLLIQFQNNGVVDDSQLPKDRFSAERLKGVDSTLKIQPAKLEDSAVYLCASSLDKNYGYTFGSGTRLTVV.

The chain couples TRBV10-3 to TRBJ2-1, with 7 positions matching TRBD2. V shed 10 bases and J 7 bases; nucleotides not matched to a gene: 16. CDR3 length: 15 residues. Germline CDR1 reads ENHRY; CDR2 reads SYGVKD. CDR3 sequence (DNA): TGTGCCACCGCGCCTGCCAGCGGGGCCCTTAATGAGCAGTTCTTC. Protein product: CATAPASGALNEQFF.

The CDR3 region is CASSLVINEKLFF. For the CDR3, the DNA is TGTGCCAGCAGTTTGGTCATTAATGAAAAACTGTTTTTT. The chain links TRBV28 to TRBJ1-4; D gene unclear. Germline loops: CDR1 MDHEN, CDR2 SYDVKM. V lost 3 bases and J 4 bases, leaving 6 bases between the germline ends. This CDR3 contains 13 residues.

The chain combines TRBV10-1 with TRBJ2-2; D is undetermined. The CDR3 length is 11 residues. Trimming shortened V by 3 bases and J by 4 bases, and 0 bases separated the two germline ends. Germline-derived CDR1 and CDR2 are WNHNN and SYGVQD (reference sequence). The DNA of the CDR3 is TGCGCCAGCAGTGACACCGGGGAGCTGTTTTTT. This translates into CASSDTGELFF.

This chain joins TRBV6-6 and TRBJ1-5, with D possibly being TRBD1 (6 bases). V lost 10 bases and J lost 3, with 10 bases in between. CDR1 and CDR2 from the germline V gene are MNHNY and SVGAGI (reference sequence). This CDR3 region has 12 residues. In DNA form, the CDR3 reads TGTGCCATACAGGGCCCCAATCAGCCCCAGCATTTT. Its translation is CAIQGPNQPQHF.

The chain is built from TRBV19 and TRBJ1-1; a possible D gene is TRBD1 (5 bases). This CDR3 region has 13 residues. CDR1 is LNHDA and CDR2 is SQIVND in the germline V gene (reference sequence). Trimming took off 4 bases at V and 6 bases at J, with 12 bases between the two ends. The CDR3 DNA reads as TGTGCCAGTAGTACCGAGCCGGGGGCTGAAGCTTTCTTT. Translated: CASSTEPGAEAFF.

The chain couples TRBV6-1 to TRBJ2-7, with 11 nucleotides matching TRBD2. The CDR3 covers 15 residues. Germline V gene data show CDR1 as MNHNS and CDR2 as SASEGT. V lost 3 bases, J lost 3 bases, and 4 bases stayed unmatched. The CDR3 sequence: CASSDRLAGGYEQYF. The DNA for the CDR3 is TGTGCCAGCAGTGATCGGCTAGCGGGAGGCTACGAGCAGTACTTC.

The rearrangement links TRBV28 to TRBJ1-1; D is unresolved. The CDR3 is 12 amino acids. Between the trimmed V and J ends, which lost 0 bases and 1 base, there was a span of 0 bases. Germline lookup yields CDR1 MDHEN and CDR2 SYDVKM. The CDR3 nucleotides read TGTGCCAGCAGTTTATGGAACACTGAAGCTTTCTTT. This gives the protein CASSLWNTEAFF.

The chain uses TRBV29-1 and TRBJ1-1; 8 nucleotides line up with TRBD1. Trimming at V came to 4 bases and at J to 1 base, leaving 8 bases not matched to a gene. This CDR3 contains 15 residues. The germline CDR1 and CDR2 sequences are SQVTM and ANQGSEA. CDR3 in amino acids: CSVAGTGFKNTEAFF. The CDR3 DNA is TGCAGCGTTGCCGGGACAGGCTTTAAGAACACTGAAGCTTTCTTT. The full variable domain, its missing parts supplied by reference TRBV29-1 and TRBJ1-1, is SAVISQKPSRDICQRGTSLTIQCQVDSQVTMMFWYRQQPGQSLTLIATANQGSEATYESGFVIDKFPISRPNLTFSTLTVSNMSPEDSSIYLCSVAGTGFKNTEAFFGQGTRLTVV.

The V and J genes are TRBV13 and TRBJ2-7; D possibly uses TRBD1 or TRBD2 (5 bases each). This CDR3 comprises 15 residues. V dropped 5 bases and J dropped 0 bases, with 14 bases sitting between them. Per germline, CDR1 PRHDT and CDR2 FYEKMQ (reference sequence). In nucleotides, the CDR3 is TGTGCCAGCAGCCCCGGGACCGCGAGCTCCTACGAGCAGTACTTC. Protein product: CASSPGTASSYEQYF.

This clone was observed a single time. The chain carries TRBV6-2 or TRBV6-3 and TRBJ1-2; no clear D. Trimming took off 0 bases at V and 1 base at J, with 15 bases between the two ends. The germline V gene has CDR1 MNHEY and CDR2 SVGEGT. The CDR3 is 17 residues long. The CDR3 sequence is CASSYSSLGGGNYGYTF. CDR3 in DNA: TGTGCCAGCAGTTACTCCAGCTTAGGCGGCGGTAACTATGGCTACACCTTC.